Below, 19 T cell receptor beta chains from the same sample are listed, as sequenced in a study of early T cells in non-severe SARS-CoV-2 infection. TCRdb passed the 5' RACE reads through MiXCR, listing each CDR3 protein once. The repertoire consists of some 50,000 distinct CDR3 sequences, with about 9.7% occurring once and the leading ten covering 4.2%. Material for sequencing was whole blood. These receptors originate from an adult who was a healthcare worker with PCR-confirmed SARS-CoV-2 infection or an uninfected control (not recorded which).

This clonotype was found a few times. The gene calls are TRBV5-1 and TRBJ2-6; D uncertain. CDR3 size: 15 residues. Trimming left V 2 bases short and J 0 bases short, with 6 bases between. Germline loops: CDR1 SGHRS, CDR2 YFSETQ. The CDR3 DNA follows: TGCGCCAGCAGCTTCGTAGTCTCTGGGGCCAACGTCCTGACTTTC. Its protein product is CASSFVVSGANVLTF.

Concerning this clonotype itself: A much larger clonotype is one base distant, so this may be a read error. The CDR3 region is CVSRQGAMDTEAFF. The CDR3 DNA is TGCGTCAGCAGACAGGGGGCAATGGACACTGAAGCTTTCTTT. This chain connects TRBV5-1 to TRBJ1-1; TRBD1 agrees at 10 bases. Germline V gene data show CDR1 as SGHRS and CDR2 as YFSETQ. The CDR3 length is 14 residues.

This clonotype was seen ten or more times. The genes are TRBV7-9 and TRBJ2-1; D might be TRBD1 or TRBD2, each matching 5 bases. Germline CDR1 is SEHNR and CDR2 is FQNEAQ (reference sequence). The ends were cut back, 5 bases at V and 0 bases at J, with 11 bases in the middle. There are 15 residues in the CDR3. CDR3: CASSPGPSSYNEQFF. For the CDR3, the DNA is TGTGCCAGCAGCCCGGGGCCCAGCTCCTACAATGAGCAGTTCTTC.

This clonotype showed up many times. The rearrangement links TRBV20-1 to TRBJ2-2; TRBD1 matches 10 bases. V shed 6 bases and J 4 bases; nucleotides not matched to a gene: 8. The CDR3 extends over 15 amino acids. Germline CDR1 DFQATT, CDR2 SNEGSKA (reference sequence). The CDR3 DNA reads TGCAGTGCAAGACGGACAGGGGGAGGCACCGGGGAGCTGTTTTTT. It translates to CSARRTGGGTGELFF.

This clonotype was observed many times. The chain joins TRBV3-1 to TRBJ2-7, with D possibly matching TRBD1 (5 bases). The V and J ends lost 7 bases and 2 bases respectively, with 9 bases between them. In germline, CDR1 is LGHDT, CDR2 YNNKEL (reference sequence). The CDR3 length is 12 residues. In DNA, the CDR3 is TGTGCCAGCACCTCGACAGCCTACGAGCAGTACTTC. Translating it yields CASTSTAYEQYF.

The V and J genes are TRBV2 and TRBJ2-3; 7 positions agree with TRBD1. The CDR3 has 14 amino acids. Trimming took 5 bases from V and 1 from J; bases not matched to a gene: 3. Germline assignment: CDR1 SNHLY and CDR2 FYNNEI. CDR3 nucleotide sequence: TGTGCCAGCAGTAGGGACAGCGGCACAGATACGCAGTATTTT. Translating it yields CASSRDSGTDTQYF.

In this sample, this clonotype turned up many times. The gene calls are TRBV29-1 and TRBJ1-1, with 9 bases aligning to TRBD1. The ends lost 6 bases at V and 1 base at J; junction bases unmatched: 3. The CDR3 spans 13 residues. Looked up from germline, CDR1 is SQVTM and CDR2 is ANQGSEA. This chain's CDR3 is CSVTGGGNTEAFF. CDR3 coding DNA: TGCAGCGTGACAGGGGGAGGGAACACTGAAGCTTTCTTT.

This clonotype was recorded at least ten times. This chain connects TRBV9 to TRBJ1-2; 9 bases are shared with TRBD1. CDR3 length: 15 amino acids. V shed 4 bases, J shed 2 bases, and the junction held 6 bases outside the gene matches. CDR1 and CDR2 from the germline V gene are SGDLS and YYNGEE. This CDR3 is CASSTLGTGNYGYTF. In nucleotides, the CDR3 is TGTGCCAGCAGCACCCTGGGGACAGGGAACTATGGCTACACCTTC.

There are many counts of this clonotype. The chain has TRBV10-2 and TRBJ2-3, with D unresolved. CDR3 length: 11 residues. V was trimmed by 6 bases and J by 4 bases, leaving 5 bases between them. Germline CDR1 is WSHSY and CDR2 is SAAADI. The CDR3 bases are TGCGCCAGCAGGGTGGCAGATACGCAGTATTTT. The encoded protein is CASRVADTQYF.

In its sample, this clonotype was seen many times. V and J are TRBV7-9 and TRBJ2-7; 8 bases line up with TRBD2. This CDR3 spans 14 amino acids. V shed 4 bases and J 4 bases; nucleotides not matched to a gene: 6. Germline V gene lookup returns CDR1 SEHNR and CDR2 FQNEAQ (reference sequence). CDR3 region: CASSSGGDPYEQYF. CDR3 nucleotides: TGTGCCAGCAGCTCCGGGGGGGACCCTTACGAGCAGTACTTC.

At least ten counts were recorded for this clonotype. The V call is TRBV5-6, the J call TRBJ1-2, with TRBD1 matching over 8 bases. Germline V lookup: CDR1 SGHDT, CDR2 YYEEEE. With 4 bases clipped from V and 2 bases from J, the junction kept 4 bases outside the gene matches. The CDR3 extends over 14 amino acids. CDR3: CASSVTGANYGYTF. The CDR3 coding sequence is TGTGCCAGCAGCGTGACAGGGGCCAACTATGGCTACACCTTC.

This clonotype occurred many times. The chain recombines TRBV27 with TRBJ1-1; D is ambiguous. The CDR3 is 13 amino acids. Germline CDR1 and CDR2: MNHEY and SMNVEV (reference sequence). Trimming took 1 base from V and 0 from J, leaving 3 bases between them. The CDR3 DNA reads TGTGCCAGCAGTTTATATTTGAACACTGAAGCTTTCTTT. Amino acid sequence: CASSLYLNTEAFF.

This clonotype was counted ten times or more. The chain links TRBV6-1 to TRBJ2-3; D perhaps matches TRBD2 (5 bases). Germline CDR1 and CDR2: MNHNS and SASEGT. V was cut by 6 bases and J by 5 bases, with 12 bases left in between. The CDR3 is 13 residues long. In DNA form, the CDR3 reads TGTGCCAGCAGAAGGAGGTCCCAAGATACGCAGTATTTT. Residues: CASRRRSQDTQYF.

V usage is TRBV20-1 and J usage is TRBJ2-7, with D possibly TRBD2 on 6 matching bases. CDR1 is DFQATT and CDR2 is SNEGSKA in the germline V gene (reference sequence). Trimming left V 5 bases short and J 4 bases short, with 21 bases between. This CDR3 is 15 amino acids long. This chain's CDR3 is CSAQTGPSGVYEQYF. CDR3 in DNA: TGCAGTGCTCAAACTGGGCCATCGGGGGTGTACGAGCAGTACTTC.

Ten or more counts support this clonotype. The chain has TRBV28 and TRBJ1-1; 8 bases line up with TRBD1. This CDR3 has 13 residues. CDR1 is MDHEN and CDR2 is SYDVKM in the germline V gene. Trimming removed 5 bases from V and 7 bases from J; junction bases left unmatched: 6. The CDR3 loop is CASSTGGSGEAFF. In DNA, the CDR3 is TGTGCCAGCAGTACAGGGGGATCGGGTGAAGCTTTCTTT.

This rearrangement joins TRBV3-1 to TRBJ2-3; weak D call: TRBD2 (5 bases). CDR3 length: 13 residues. V lost 1 base to trimming and J lost 8 bases, with 10 bases between them. The germline gives CDR1 LGHDT, CDR2 YNNKEL (reference sequence). The CDR3 reads CASSQGQGSTQYF. CDR3 in DNA: TGTGCCAGCAGCCAAGGTCAAGGGAGTACGCAGTATTTT.

This clonotype has at least ten counts. DNA of the CDR3: TGTGCTAGTGGTCCGGCAAGCGGGAGAATCTACAATGAGCAGTTCTTC. Translating gives CASGPASGRIYNEQFF. The chain combines TRBV12-5 with TRBJ2-1; TRBD2 matches at 8 bases. There are 16 residues in the CDR3. From germline, CDR1 is LGHNT and CDR2 FRNRAP. With V trimmed by 5 bases and J by 3 bases, 9 bases remained unmatched. Full variable domain (rest looked up from reference TRBV12-5 and TRBJ2-1): DARVTQTPRHKVTEMGQEVTMRCQPILGHNTVFWYRQTMMQGLELLAYFRNRAPLDDSGMPKDRFSAEMPDATLATLKIQPSEPRDSAVYFCASGPASGRIYNEQFFGPGTRLTVL.

This clonotype was counted many times. V and J are TRBV29-1 and TRBJ2-1, with no clear D. CDR1 and CDR2 from the germline V gene are SQVTM and ANQGSEA. Trimming left V 5 bases short and J 10 bases short, with 3 bases between. This CDR3 comprises 8 residues. The chain's CDR3 is CSVPEQFF. DNA for the CDR3: TGCAGCGTTCCGGAGCAGTTCTTC.

This clonotype was picked up many times. One end of the junction fails to match germline, which may point to a read error. The gene calls are TRBV5-1 and TRBJ2-7; possible D gene TRBD1, 6 bases. The germline V gene encodes CDR1 SGHRS and CDR2 YFSETQ. This CDR3 contains 15 residues. The DNA of the CDR3 is TGCGCCAGCAGCTTGGTCACAGGGTTCTCCCACGAGCAGTACTTC. Its protein is CASSLVTGFSHEQYF.